This T cell receptor beta chain was identified during a study of cytomegalovirus exposure and HLA in healthy donors. Turning to this clone: Its antigen is undetermined.

The length of the CDR3 is 13 residues. Germline lookup yields CDR1 MDHEN and CDR2 SYDVKM. The J segment lost 6 bases and the V segment lost 6 bases, leaving 4 bases of the junction unmatched. It was the roughly 130-subject validation cohort, separate from the roughly 700-subject first cohort, to which the donors belonged. Data came from immunoSEQ multiplex PCR; TCRdb stores just in-frame clones and leaves some out. The sample carries over 150,000 clones, about 86% recorded once. Findings and caveats of the study: TCR sequences were mostly rare, though some public TCRs occurred in many donors. Researchers catalogued roughly 150 TCR beta chains as cytomegalovirus-associated.

The sequencing sample was made of PBMCs. This chain joins TRBV28 and TRBJ2-2; 7 bases align to TRBD2. This receptor was obtained from a human donor in good health. The CDR3 region is CASRLLASGELFF. As DNA, the CDR3 is TGTGCCAGCAGGCTACTAGCGTCCGGGGAGCTGTTTTTT.